Listed here is a single T cell receptor beta chain. The table came from immunoSEQ multiplex PCR; TCRdb's copy has only in-frame clones and leaves some out. The table shows about 77,000 clones, with about 88% occurring only once. The data derive from a study of T cell changes during pregnancy in multiple sclerosis. The specimen was peripheral blood, collected before pregnancy. The clonotype comes from a female donor with multiple sclerosis, enrolled in a pregnancy study.

In DNA, the CDR3 is TGTGCCAGCAGTTCGTTGACAGGGTCGGGGGAAAAACTGTTTTTT. It encodes CASSSLTGSGEKLFF. The chain uses TRBV6-6 and TRBJ1-4, with 7 bases fitting TRBD1. With V trimmed by 4 bases and J by 8 bases, 10 bases remained unmatched. CDR3 length equals 15 residues. CDR1 is MNHNY and CDR2 is SVGAGI in the germline V gene (reference sequence).